The 12 T cell receptor beta chains reported below all come from one sample, sequenced in a study of vaccination and CD4 T cells after COVID-19. Time point described: late sampling 161 to 241 days after vaccination in three convalescent patients. Treatment defined: approximately nine-day PBMC culture with coronavirus spike peptide pools or control peptides (ViraFEST assay). These receptors' antigens are unknown. Once obtained from cultured CD4+ T cells, the DNA was sequenced using the Oncomine TCR Beta short-read assay. A single record per CDR3 protein comes from TCRdb applying MiXCR to the PCR reads. Of over 20,000 distinct CDR3 sequences in the sample, more than 30% were seen once. This specimen was CD4+ T cells from blood, cultured in vitro, taken about 7 months after SARS-CoV-2 vaccination. The source is a human donor who had recovered from COVID-19.

This clonotype was counted between two and nine times. Here the CDR3 DNA reads TGCGCCAGCAGCCAAGATTGGCAGGAGGGGAGAGAGCAGTACTTC. It yields the protein CASSQDWQEGREQYF. The chain joins TRBV4-1 to TRBJ2-7, with D possibly being TRBD2 (6 bases). The CDR3 spans 15 residues. V was trimmed by 0 bases and J by 7 bases, leaving 16 bases between them. Germline assignment: CDR1 MGHRA and CDR2 YSYEKL.

This clonotype appeared a few times. V and J are TRBV27 and TRBJ1-1; the match to TRBD1 covers 10 bases. The CDR3 runs 15 residues. The V and J ends lost 5 bases and 6 bases, in that order; junction bases with no gene match: 9. CDR1 is MNHEY, CDR2 SMNVEV, per germline (reference sequence). CDR3 loop: CASSRKTGGEAEAFF. The CDR3 region has the DNA TGTGCCAGCAGTCGCAAGACAGGGGGCGAGGCTGAAGCTTTCTTT.

The chain couples TRBV2 to TRBJ2-1; 8 positions agree with TRBD1. Losses at the gene ends were 8 bases for V and 2 bases for J; bases not matched to a gene: 2. Germline CDR1 is SNHLY and CDR2 is FYNNEI. The CDR3 has 13 residues. The CDR3 nucleotides read TGTGCCAGCCTACAGGGGGCCTACAATGAGCAGTTCTTC. It is translated as CASLQGAYNEQFF.

As concerns this clonotype: At one end, the junction sequence differs from germline, possibly due to a read error. This sequence joins TRBV7-7 and TRBJ2-5, with a tentative D call TRBD2 (5 bases). Per the germline V gene, CDR1 is SSHAT and CDR2 is FNYEAQ (reference sequence). The CDR3 is 13 amino acids. CDR3 in DNA: TGTGCTAGCAGCGGAGGACCTCGGGAGACCCAGTACTTC. Its protein product is CASSGGPRETQYF.

This clonotype was counted only a few times. The CDR3 DNA is TGTGCCAGCAGCCCCGAGCGGGAGAGCTCCTACGAGCAGTACTTC. Encoded protein: CASSPERESSYEQYF. The genes are TRBV7-2 and TRBJ2-7; TRBD2 agrees at 8 bases. Germline CDR1 is SGHTA and CDR2 is FQGNSA. Trimming removed 5 bases from V and 0 bases from J; junction bases left unmatched: 6. CDR3 length equals 15 residues.

This chain connects TRBV20-1 to TRBJ1-3; 8 bases are shared with TRBD1. In germline, CDR1 is DFQATT, CDR2 SNEGSKA (reference sequence). V gave up 5 bases and J gave up 0 bases; unmatched junction bases: 9. This CDR3 has 16 amino acids. The CDR3 here is CSADSGQGVSGNTIYF. CDR3 in DNA: TGCAGTGCTGACTCCGGACAGGGAGTCTCTGGAAACACCATATATTTT.

The chain has TRBV15 and TRBJ2-7, with D unclear. CDR1 and CDR2 (germline): LNHNV, YYDKDF (reference sequence). The length of the CDR3 is 12 residues. Trimming pared 0 bases from V and 6 bases from J, leaving 6 bases between. CDR3 protein: CATSRDHGEQYF. In nucleotides, the CDR3 is TGTGCCACCAGCAGAGATCACGGCGAGCAGTACTTC.

Only a few counts were recorded for this clonotype. This chain links TRBV7-2 with TRBJ2-7; tentative D call: TRBD2 (6 bases). Trimming removed 1 base at V and 7 bases at J, with 11 bases between. This CDR3 is built from 13 residues. Germline CDR1 is SGHTA and CDR2 is FQGNSA. CDR3 in DNA: TGTGCCAGCAGCTTAGGGCTAGCGAGAGAGCAGTACTTC. This gives the protein CASSLGLAREQYF.

This clonotype was counted between two and nine times. This chain connects TRBV20-1 to TRBJ2-7; the D gene is possibly TRBD2 (6 bases). This CDR3 is built from 14 residues. V lost 5 bases, J lost 6 bases, and 20 bases lay in between. Germline CDR1 is DFQATT and CDR2 is SNEGSKA (reference sequence). The CDR3 DNA reads as TGCAGTGCTCCACCCAGCGGGTCTCGAAGCGAGCAGTACTTC. Translating gives CSAPPSGSRSEQYF.

The gene calls are TRBV19 and TRBJ2-7, with 12 bases fitting TRBD2. Trimming took 8 bases from V and 3 from J; bases not matched to a gene: 8. The CDR3 covers 15 residues. Germline-derived CDR1 and CDR2 are LNHDA and SQIVND (reference sequence). The CDR3 protein is CASATTSGRGYEQYF. The CDR3 DNA sequence: TGTGCCAGTGCTACGACTAGCGGGAGAGGCTACGAGCAGTACTTC.

The V and J genes are TRBV20-1 and TRBJ2-1, with 11 bases matching TRBD2. CDR1 is DFQATT and CDR2 is SNEGSKA in the germline V gene (reference sequence). After removal of 1 base from V and 1 base from J, the junction contained 6 bases not matched to a gene. This CDR3 has 17 residues. This CDR3 reads CSARVAGGRPSYNEQFF. In DNA, the CDR3 is TGCAGTGCTAGAGTAGCGGGAGGGCGCCCGTCCTACAATGAGCAGTTCTTC.

The rearrangement joins TRBV7-3 to TRBJ2-7; possible D gene TRBD2, 7 bases. The germline V gene has CDR1 SGHTA and CDR2 FQGTGA. The CDR3 totals 15 residues. V was clipped by 5 bases and J by 4 bases, with 18 bases between them. The CDR3 loop is CASSKQGGEGYEQYF. The CDR3 bases are TGTGCCAGCAGCAAACAGGGCGGGGAGGGATACGAGCAGTACTTC. Full variable domain (outside the CDR3, taken from reference TRBV7-3 and TRBJ2-7): GAGVSQTPSNKVTEKGKYVELRCDPISGHTALYWYRQSLGQGPEFLIYFQGTGAADDSGLPNDRFFAVRPEGSVSTLKIQRTERGDSAVYLCASSKQGGEGYEQYFGPGTRLTVT.